This T cell receptor (beta chain) was profiled in a study of graft-versus-host responses after intestinal transplantation (dated by TCRdb to about 2021). Background on the whole study: The transplants that recipients received were multivisceral, liver-intestinal, or isolated intestinal. Donor T cell macrochimerism was defined as a peak of at least 4% donor T cells among recipient peripheral blood mononuclear cells. The cohort enrolled some 25 intestinal transplant recipients including one retransplant, and a few patients lacking pretransplant specimens were excluded. All recipients received anti-thymocyte globulin induction followed by maintenance tacrolimus and steroids for around three years. Graft-versus-host and host-versus-graft alloreactive T cell clones were tracked in the graft, circulation and bone marrow after intestinal transplantation using bulk TCR-beta CDR3 sequencing. Instead of going to the commercial service, samples from three later patients were sequenced in-house on an Illumina MiSeq and processed with MiXCR. Alloreactive clones were identified by sequencing pre-transplant mixed lymphocyte reaction products and comparing these products with unstimulated pre-transplant donor and recipient T cells. What the work shows at the level of the full study, not this receptor alone: High GvH to HvG T cell clonal ratios were observed in the allografts of patients with donor T cell macrochimerism. GvH clones were detected in recipient bone marrow, and some of these GvH clones were observed earlier in ileal mucosa or blood, consistent with an intestinal mucosal origin. The conclusions were limited by the relatively low number and heterogeneity of the intestinal transplant patients. Early after transplant, declines in HvG clones were associated with peak levels of circulating GvH clones.

Library creation used the immunoSEQ multiplex PCR assay. For most patients, genomic DNA was isolated with the Qiagen DNeasy Blood and Tissue Kit and shipped frozen to Adaptive Biotechnologies for TCR sequencing. Adaptive Biotechnologies carried out high-throughput TCR-beta CDR3 sequencing of genomic DNA for most patients. As for the authors' bioinformatics: TCR sequencing data for 15 to 20 patients were retrieved from Adaptive's ImmunoSEQ software; three other patients were processed with MiXCR and VDJtools. To correct CD4 versus CD8 sorting errors, any sequence found in both subsets at a frequency ratio below 5:1 was removed. CDR3 nucleotide sequences shared between donor and recipient were removed because the origin of such sequences could not be assigned. To count as alloreactive, a clone needed at least 2-fold expansion over unstimulated cells and a minimum CFSE-low frequency of 0.002% (template counts) or 0.001% (read counts). A clone was considered mappable if detected in the sequenced pre-transplant spleen, lymph node, or MLR CFSE-low populations of the donor or recipient. The cumulative frequency of alloreactive clones was calculated as a percentage of all sequences, weighted by copy number. TCRdb stores this immuneACCESS table with in-frame sequences only. Part of the clones is absent; in the studies checked, under half of the shortfall reflects unresolved V genes, and no reason is known for the rest. That table furnishes V, J and clone size, whereas the DNA furnished D and trimming. Here the sample has tens of thousands of clones; 84% occur a single time. The ten largest make up nearly 0.4% of the sample.

Read against the paper, the sample's time point label means: cells obtained before transplantation from donor or recipient. CD3+CD4+ and CD3+CD8+ populations were FACS-sorted from unstimulated pre-transplant donor and recipient cells taken from spleen or lymph nodes. Counted from cysteine to phenylalanine, this CDR3 has 14 amino acids. Only the CDR3 DNA is retained, 42 bases long and in frame from the first base. As encoded in the germline V gene, CDR1 is MDHEN while CDR2 is SYDVKM. Relative to germline, V is 2 bases shorter and J is 4 bases shorter, with 11 bases between their ends. This clone was seen a handful of times. Its antigen remains unidentified. No quality values exist for individual bases; no much larger clone is one base distant.

Source: unstimulated CD4+ T cells sorted from spleen or lymph node cells, taken before transplant. The chain uses TRBV28 and TRBJ1-2, with an unclear D gene assignment. The source is a human donor who was the organ donor for an intestinal transplant. The DNA sequence is as follows: TGTGCCAGCAGTTTACTGGTGGAGAGCTATGGCTACACCTTC. Translated, this is CASSLLVESYGYTF.